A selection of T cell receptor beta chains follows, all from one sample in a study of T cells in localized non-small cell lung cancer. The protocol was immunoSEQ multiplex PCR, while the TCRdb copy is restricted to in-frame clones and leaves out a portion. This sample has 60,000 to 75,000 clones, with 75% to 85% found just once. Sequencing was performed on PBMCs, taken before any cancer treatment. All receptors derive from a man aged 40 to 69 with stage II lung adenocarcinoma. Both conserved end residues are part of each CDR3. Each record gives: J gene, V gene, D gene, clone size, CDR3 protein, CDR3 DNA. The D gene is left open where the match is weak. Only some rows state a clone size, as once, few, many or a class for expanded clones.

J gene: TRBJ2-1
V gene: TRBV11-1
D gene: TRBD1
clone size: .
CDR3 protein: CASSSGTGFDEQFF
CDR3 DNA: TGTGCCAGCAGCTCCGGGACAGGGTTCGATGAGCAGTTCTTC

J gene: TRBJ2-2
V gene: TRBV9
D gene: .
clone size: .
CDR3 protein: CASSVEGRTNTGELFF
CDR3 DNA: TGTGCCAGCAGCGTAGAGGGGAGGACGAACACCGGGGAGCTGTTTTTT

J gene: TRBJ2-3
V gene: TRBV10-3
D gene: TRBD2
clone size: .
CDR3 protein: CAAGLAGSDTQYF
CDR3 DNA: TGTGCCGCCGGACTAGCGGGTTCAGATACGCAGTATTTT

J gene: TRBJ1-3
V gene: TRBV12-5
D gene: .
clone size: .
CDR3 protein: CASASGQGNTIYF
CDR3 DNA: TGTGCTAGTGCCTCCGGACAGGGAAACACCATATATTTT

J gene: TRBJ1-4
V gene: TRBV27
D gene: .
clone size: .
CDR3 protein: CASSPNTGRTEKLFF
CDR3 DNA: TGTGCCAGCAGTCCAAACACAGGGCGGACGGAAAAACTGTTTTTT

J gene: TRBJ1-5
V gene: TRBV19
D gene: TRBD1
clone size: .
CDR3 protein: CASSPDRDRGIGPQHF
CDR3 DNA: TGTGCCAGTAGTCCTGATCGGGACAGAGGAATTGGCCCCCAGCATTTT

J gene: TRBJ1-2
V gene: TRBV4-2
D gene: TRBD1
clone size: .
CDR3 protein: CASSQAEGGTNYGYTF
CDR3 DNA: TGTGCCAGCAGCCAAGCCGAAGGGGGCACAAACTATGGCTACACCTTC

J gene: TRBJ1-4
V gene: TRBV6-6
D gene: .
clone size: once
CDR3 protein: CASRNFRETNEKLFF
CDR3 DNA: TGTGCCAGCAGGAATTTCAGGGAAACTAATGAAAAACTGTTTTTT

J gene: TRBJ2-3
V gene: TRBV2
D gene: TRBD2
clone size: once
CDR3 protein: CASSGSGSKADTQYF
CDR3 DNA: TGTGCCAGCAGTGGAAGCGGGAGCAAGGCAGATACGCAGTATTTT

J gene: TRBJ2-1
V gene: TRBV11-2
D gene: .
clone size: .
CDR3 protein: CASSLDSGSSSYNEQFF
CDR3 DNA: TGTGCCAGCAGCTTAGATTCCGGGTCGAGCTCCTACAATGAGCAGTTCTTC

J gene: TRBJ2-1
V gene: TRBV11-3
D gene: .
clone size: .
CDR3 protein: CASSLIEDHNEQFF
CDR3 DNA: TGTGCCAGCAGCTTAATAGAGGACCACAATGAGCAGTTCTTC

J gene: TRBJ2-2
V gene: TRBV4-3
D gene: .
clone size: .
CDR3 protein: CASSQDGRNTGELFF
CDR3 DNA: TGCGCCAGCAGCCAAGATGGCAGAAACACCGGGGAGCTGTTTTTT

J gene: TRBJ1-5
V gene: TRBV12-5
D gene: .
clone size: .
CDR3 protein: CASGFNNGNQPQHF
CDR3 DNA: TGTGCTAGTGGTTTTAATAACGGAAATCAGCCCCAGCATTTT

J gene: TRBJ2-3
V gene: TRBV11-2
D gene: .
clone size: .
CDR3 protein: CASSPGRGGLSTDTQYF
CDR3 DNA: TGTGCCAGCAGCCCTGGGCGGGGCGGGCTTAGCACAGATACGCAGTATTTT

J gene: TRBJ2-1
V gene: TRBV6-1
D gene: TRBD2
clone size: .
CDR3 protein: CASSVGLAGNNEQFF
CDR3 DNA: TGTGCCAGCAGTGTTGGACTAGCGGGGAACAATGAGCAGTTCTTC

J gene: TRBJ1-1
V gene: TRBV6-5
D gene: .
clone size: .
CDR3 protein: CASSYDRIMNTEAFF
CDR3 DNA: TGTGCCAGCAGTTACGACAGGATTATGAACACTGAAGCTTTCTTT

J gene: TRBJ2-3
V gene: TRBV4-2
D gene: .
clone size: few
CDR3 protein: CASSNRASTDTQYF
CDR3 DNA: TGTGCCAGCAGCAACAGGGCCAGCACAGATACGCAGTATTTT

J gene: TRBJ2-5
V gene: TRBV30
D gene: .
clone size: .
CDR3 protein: CAWSVTRGQETQYF
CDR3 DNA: TGTGCCTGGAGTGTGACGAGGGGCCAAGAGACCCAGTACTTC

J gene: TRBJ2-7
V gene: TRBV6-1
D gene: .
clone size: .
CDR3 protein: CASSEALGWEQYF
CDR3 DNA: TGTGCCAGCAGTGAAGCGCTAGGATGGGAGCAGTACTTC

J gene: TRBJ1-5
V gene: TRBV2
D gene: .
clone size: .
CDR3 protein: CASSARTAANQPQHF
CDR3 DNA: TGTGCCAGCAGTGCTCGGACAGCGGCCAATCAGCCCCAGCATTTT

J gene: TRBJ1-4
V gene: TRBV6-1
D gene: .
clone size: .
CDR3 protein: CASRGLTGEKLFF
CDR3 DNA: TGTGCCAGCAGGGGCCTTACAGGTGAAAAACTGTTTTTT

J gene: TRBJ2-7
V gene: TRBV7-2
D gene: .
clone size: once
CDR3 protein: CASSLGGSIYEQYF
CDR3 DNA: TGTGCCAGCAGCTTGGGCGGTAGTATCTACGAGCAGTACTTC

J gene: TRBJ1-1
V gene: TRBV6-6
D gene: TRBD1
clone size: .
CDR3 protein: CASRYRGPFTQAFF
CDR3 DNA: TGTGCCAGCAGATACAGGGGGCCCTTCACTCAAGCTTTCTTT

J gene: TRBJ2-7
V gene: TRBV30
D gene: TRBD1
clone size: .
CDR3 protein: CAWTGGPYEQYF
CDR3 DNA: TGTGCCTGGACAGGGGGCCCCTACGAGCAGTACTTC

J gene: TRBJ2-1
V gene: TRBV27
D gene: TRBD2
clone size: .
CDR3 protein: CASRAGTTYNEQFF
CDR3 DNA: TGTGCCAGCCGAGCCGGGACTACTTACAATGAGCAGTTCTTC

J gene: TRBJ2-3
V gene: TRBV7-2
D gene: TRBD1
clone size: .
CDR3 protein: CASSLRGQGGDTQYF
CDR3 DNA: TGTGCCAGCAGCTTAAGAGGACAGGGGGGGGATACGCAGTATTTT

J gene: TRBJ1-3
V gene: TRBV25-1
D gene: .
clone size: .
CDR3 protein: CASSEIGGNTIYF
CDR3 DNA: TGTGCCAGCAGTGAAATCGGGGGAAACACCATATATTTT

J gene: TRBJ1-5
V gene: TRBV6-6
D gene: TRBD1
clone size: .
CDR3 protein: CASRVGQGSNQPQHF
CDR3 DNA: TGTGCCAGCAGGGTAGGACAGGGTAGCAATCAGCCCCAGCATTTT

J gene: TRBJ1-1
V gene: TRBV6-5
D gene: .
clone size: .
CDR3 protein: CASSYLNPGAEAFF
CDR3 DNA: TGTGCCAGCAGTTACCTCAATCCCGGGGCTGAAGCTTTCTTT

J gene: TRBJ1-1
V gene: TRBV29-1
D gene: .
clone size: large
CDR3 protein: CSVEVRQLSIDIMNTEAFF
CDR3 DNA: TGCAGCGTTGAAGTCAGGCAGTTGTCGATAGACATCATGAACACTGAAGCTTTCTTT